This T cell receptor (beta chain) was sequenced during a study of blood T cell repertoires in COVID-19. Whole-study context: The analysed material was cDNA or gDNA that came from T cells, B-cell-depleted T cells, or PBMCs.

The CDR3 consists of 16 residues. The Seattle patients, enrolled during active infection, were followed longitudinally. In the original processing: Reference gene primer amplification gave estimated nucleated cell counts. The assay was immunoSEQ multiplex PCR, and TCRdb's table has in-frame clones only and misses some. V and J calls and clone size come straight from that table; D and trimming were deduced from the DNA. The sample holds approximately 150,000 clones, under 95% seen once. This chain links TRBV21-1 with TRBJ2-3; the D call of TRBD2 is as the table states it, not checked on the DNA. TRBV21-1 corresponds to a pseudogene. The clonotype comes from a man between 18 and 29 years old with COVID-19, enrolled during active disease. Sequencing was carried out using peripheral blood. The CDR3 region is CASSKGLAEATDTQYF. In DNA, the CDR3 is TGTGCCAGCAGCAAGGGACTAGCGGAGGCCACAGATACGCAGTATTTT.